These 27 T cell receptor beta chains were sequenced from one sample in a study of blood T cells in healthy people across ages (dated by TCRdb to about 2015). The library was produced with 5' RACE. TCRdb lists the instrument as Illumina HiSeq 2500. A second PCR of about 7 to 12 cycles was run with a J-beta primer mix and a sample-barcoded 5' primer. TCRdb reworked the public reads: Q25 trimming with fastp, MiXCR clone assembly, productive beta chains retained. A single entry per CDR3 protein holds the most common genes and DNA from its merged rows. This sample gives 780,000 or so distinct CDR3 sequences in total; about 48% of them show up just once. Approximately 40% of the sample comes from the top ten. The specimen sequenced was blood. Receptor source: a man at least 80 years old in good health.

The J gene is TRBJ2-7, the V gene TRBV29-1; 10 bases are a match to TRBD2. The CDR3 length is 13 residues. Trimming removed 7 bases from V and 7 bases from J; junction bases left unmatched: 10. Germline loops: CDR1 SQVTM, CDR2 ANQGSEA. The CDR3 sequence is CSGGGLANREQYF. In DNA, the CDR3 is TGCAGCGGGGGGGGACTAGCGAATAGGGAGCAGTACTTC.

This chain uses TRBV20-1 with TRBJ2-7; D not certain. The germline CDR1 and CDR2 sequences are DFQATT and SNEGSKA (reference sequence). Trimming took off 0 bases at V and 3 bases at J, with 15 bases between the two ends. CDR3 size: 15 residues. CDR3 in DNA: TGCAGTGCTAGAGATCGGAAACAGTCGCTCTACGAGCAGTACTTC. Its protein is CSARDRKQSLYEQYF.

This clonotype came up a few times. CDR3 loop: CASSPGQDTDTQYF. CDR3 sequence (DNA): TGTGCCAGCAGCCCGGGACAGGACACAGATACGCAGTATTTT. This chain joins TRBV7-9 and TRBJ2-3, with TRBD1 matching 8 bases. Germline values: CDR1 SEHNR, CDR2 FQNEAQ (reference sequence). V trimming: 5 bases; J trimming: 2 bases; junction bases outside the gene matches: 3. The CDR3 length is 14 residues.

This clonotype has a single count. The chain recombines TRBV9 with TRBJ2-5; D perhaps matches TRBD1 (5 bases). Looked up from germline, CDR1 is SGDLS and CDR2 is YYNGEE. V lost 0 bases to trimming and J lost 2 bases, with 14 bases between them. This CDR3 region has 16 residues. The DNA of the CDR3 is TGTGCCAGCAGCGTAGAGCAGGGTATTTTTCAAGAGACCCAGTACTTC. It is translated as CASSVEQGIFQETQYF.

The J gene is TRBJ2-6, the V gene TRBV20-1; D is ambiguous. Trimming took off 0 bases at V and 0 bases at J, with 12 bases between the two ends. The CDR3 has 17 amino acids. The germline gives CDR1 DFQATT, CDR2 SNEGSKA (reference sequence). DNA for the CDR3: TGCAGTGCTAGAGATCTTGGTACCACCTCTGGGGCCAACGTCCTGACTTTC. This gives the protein CSARDLGTTSGANVLTF.

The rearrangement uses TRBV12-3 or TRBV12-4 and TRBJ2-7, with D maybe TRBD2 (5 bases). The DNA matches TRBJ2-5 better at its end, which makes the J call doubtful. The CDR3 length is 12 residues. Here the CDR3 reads CASREGSETQYF. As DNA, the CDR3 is TGTGCCAGCAGGGAAGGGAGTGAGACCCAGTACTTC.

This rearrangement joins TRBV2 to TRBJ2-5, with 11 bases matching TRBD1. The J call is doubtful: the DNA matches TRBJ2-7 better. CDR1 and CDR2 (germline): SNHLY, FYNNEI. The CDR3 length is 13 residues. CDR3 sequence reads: CASIGQGAHEQYF. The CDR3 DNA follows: TGTGCCAGCATAGGACAGGGGGCCCACGAGCAGTACTTC.

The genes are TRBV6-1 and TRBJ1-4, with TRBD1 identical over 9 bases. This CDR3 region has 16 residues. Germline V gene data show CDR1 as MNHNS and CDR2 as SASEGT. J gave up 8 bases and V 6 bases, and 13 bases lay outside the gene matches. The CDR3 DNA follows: TGTGCCAGCAGAGGCCTTGGGACAGGGCGGGCGGAAAAACTGTTTTTT. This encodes CASRGLGTGRAEKLFF.

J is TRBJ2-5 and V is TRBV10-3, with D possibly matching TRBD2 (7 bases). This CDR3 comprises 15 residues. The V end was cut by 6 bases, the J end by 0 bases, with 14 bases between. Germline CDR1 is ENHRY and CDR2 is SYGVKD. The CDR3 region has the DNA TGTGCCATCAGGGGGGGGGCGAAGGACCAAGAGACCCAGTACTTC. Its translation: CAIRGGAKDQETQYF.

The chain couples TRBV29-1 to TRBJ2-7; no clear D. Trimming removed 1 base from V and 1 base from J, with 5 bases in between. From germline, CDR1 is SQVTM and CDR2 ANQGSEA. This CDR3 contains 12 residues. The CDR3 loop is CSVEVQSYEQYF. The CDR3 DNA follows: TGCAGCGTTGAAGTCCAGTCCTACGAGCAGTACTTC.

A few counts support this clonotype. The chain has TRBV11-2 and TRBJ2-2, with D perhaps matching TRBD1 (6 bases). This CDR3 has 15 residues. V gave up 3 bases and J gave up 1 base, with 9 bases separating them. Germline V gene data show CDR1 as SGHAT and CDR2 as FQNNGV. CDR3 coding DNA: TGTGCCAGCAGCTTTAAGACAGGGAACACCGGGGAGCTGTTTTTT. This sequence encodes CASSFKTGNTGELFF.

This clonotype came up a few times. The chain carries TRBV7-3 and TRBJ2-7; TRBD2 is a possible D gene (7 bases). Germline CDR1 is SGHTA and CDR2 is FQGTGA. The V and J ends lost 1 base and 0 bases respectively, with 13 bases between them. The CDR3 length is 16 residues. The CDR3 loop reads CASSLRGGAASYEQYF. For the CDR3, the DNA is TGTGCCAGCAGCTTAAGGGGGGGGGCAGCCTCCTACGAGCAGTACTTC.

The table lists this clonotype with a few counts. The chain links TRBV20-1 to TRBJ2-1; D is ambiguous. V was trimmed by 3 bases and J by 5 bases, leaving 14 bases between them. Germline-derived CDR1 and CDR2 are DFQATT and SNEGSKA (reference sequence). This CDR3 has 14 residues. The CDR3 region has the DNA TGCAGTGCTAGGGGTCCAATCACCAACAATGAGCAGTTCTTC. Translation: CSARGPITNNEQFF.

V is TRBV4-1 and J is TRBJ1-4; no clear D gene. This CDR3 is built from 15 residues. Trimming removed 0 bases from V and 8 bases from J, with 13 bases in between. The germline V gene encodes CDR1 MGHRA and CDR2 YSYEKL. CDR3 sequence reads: CASSQDKARQEKLFF. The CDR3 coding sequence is TGCGCCAGCAGCCAAGATAAAGCCAGGCAAGAAAAACTGTTTTTT.

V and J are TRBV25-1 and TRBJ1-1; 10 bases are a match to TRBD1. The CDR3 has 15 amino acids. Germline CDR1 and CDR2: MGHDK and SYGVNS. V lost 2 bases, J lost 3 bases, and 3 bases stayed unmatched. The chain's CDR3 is CASSEGTGVDTEAFF. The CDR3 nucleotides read TGTGCCAGCAGTGAAGGGACAGGGGTGGACACTGAAGCTTTCTTT.

CDR3 in amino acids: CASSKVGDYEQYF. The DNA for the CDR3 is TGCGCCAGCAGTAAGGTTGGCGACTACGAGCAGTACTTC. The chain links TRBV5-1 to TRBJ2-4; no reliable D call. The J call is uncertain, as TRBJ2-7 better fits the DNA end. CDR3 size: 13 residues. Germline CDR1 and CDR2: SGHRS and YFSETQ.

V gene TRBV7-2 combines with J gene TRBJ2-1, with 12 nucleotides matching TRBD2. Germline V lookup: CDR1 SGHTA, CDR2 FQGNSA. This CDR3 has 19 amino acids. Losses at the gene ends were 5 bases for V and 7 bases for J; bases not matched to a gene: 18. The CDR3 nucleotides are TGTGCCAGCAGCCCTCGACTAGCGGGAGCCCTAGGAACTAAGAATGAGCAGTTCTTC. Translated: CASSPRLAGALGTKNEQFF.

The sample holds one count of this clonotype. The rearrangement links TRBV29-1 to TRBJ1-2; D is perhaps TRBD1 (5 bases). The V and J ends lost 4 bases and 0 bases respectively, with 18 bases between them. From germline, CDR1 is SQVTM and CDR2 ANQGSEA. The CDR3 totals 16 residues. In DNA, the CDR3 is TGCAGCGTTGCCCCTCGGGGGAGGAGGACTAACTATGGCTACACCTTC. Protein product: CSVAPRGRRTNYGYTF. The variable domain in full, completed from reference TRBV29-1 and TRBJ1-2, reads SAVISQKPSRDICQRGTSLTIQCQVDSQVTMMFWYRQQPGQSLTLIATANQGSEATYESGFVIDKFPISRPNLTFSTLTVSNMSPEDSSIYLCSVAPRGRRTNYGYTFGSGTRLTVV.

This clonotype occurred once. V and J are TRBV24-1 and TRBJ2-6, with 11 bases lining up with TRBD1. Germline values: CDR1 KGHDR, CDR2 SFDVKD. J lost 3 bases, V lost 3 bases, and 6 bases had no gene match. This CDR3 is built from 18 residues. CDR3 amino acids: CATSDPDRGRGGANVLTF. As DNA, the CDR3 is TGTGCCACCAGTGATCCGGACAGGGGGCGCGGTGGGGCCAACGTCCTGACTTTC.

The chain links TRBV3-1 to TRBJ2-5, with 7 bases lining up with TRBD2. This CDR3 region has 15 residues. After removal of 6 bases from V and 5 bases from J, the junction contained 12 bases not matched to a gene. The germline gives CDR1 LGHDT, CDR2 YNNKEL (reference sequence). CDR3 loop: CASRALAAGGETQYF. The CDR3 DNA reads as TGTGCCAGCAGGGCGCTAGCCGCCGGGGGGGAGACCCAGTACTTC.

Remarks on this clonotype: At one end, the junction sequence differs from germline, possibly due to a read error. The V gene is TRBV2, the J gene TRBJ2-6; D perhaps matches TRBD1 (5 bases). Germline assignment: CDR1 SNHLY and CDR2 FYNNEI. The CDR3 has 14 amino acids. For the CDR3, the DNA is TGTGCCAGCAGTGGGGGTCCTGGGGCCAACGCCCTGACTTTC. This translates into CASSGGPGANALTF.

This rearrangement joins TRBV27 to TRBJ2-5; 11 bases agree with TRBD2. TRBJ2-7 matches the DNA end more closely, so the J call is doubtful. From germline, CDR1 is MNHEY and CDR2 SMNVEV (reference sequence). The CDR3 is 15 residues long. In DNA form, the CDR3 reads TGTGCCAGCAGTTTATCGACTAGCGGGGAATACGAGCAGTACTTC. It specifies CASSLSTSGEYEQYF.

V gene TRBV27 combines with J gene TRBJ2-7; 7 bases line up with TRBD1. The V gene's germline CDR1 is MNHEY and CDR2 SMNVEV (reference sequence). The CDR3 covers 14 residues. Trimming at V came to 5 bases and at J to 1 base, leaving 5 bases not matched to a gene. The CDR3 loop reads CASSRQGESYEQYF. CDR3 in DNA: TGTGCCAGCAGTCGGCAGGGGGAGTCCTACGAGCAGTACTTC.

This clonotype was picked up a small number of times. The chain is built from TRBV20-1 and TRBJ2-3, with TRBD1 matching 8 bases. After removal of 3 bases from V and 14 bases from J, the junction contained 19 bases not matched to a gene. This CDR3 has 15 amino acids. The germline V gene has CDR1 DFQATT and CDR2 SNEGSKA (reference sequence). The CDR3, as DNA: TGCAGTGCTAGCCCTAAGCAGGGGGCGGACAGATACGCGTATTTT. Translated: CSASPKQGADRYAYF.

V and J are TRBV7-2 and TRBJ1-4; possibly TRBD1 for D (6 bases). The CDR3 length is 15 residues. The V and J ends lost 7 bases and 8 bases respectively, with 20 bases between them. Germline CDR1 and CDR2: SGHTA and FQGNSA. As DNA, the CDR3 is TGTGCCAGCAATAACCGAGGGGGGGTAGGGGAAAAACTGTTTTTT. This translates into CASNNRGGVGEKLFF.

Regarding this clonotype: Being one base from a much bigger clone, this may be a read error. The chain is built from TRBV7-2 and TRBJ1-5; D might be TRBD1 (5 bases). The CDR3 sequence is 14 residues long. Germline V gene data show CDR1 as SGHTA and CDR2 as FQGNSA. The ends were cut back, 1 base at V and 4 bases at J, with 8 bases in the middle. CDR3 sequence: CASSLGQRNQPQHF. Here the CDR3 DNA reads TGTGCCAGCAGCTTAGGACAGAGGAATCAGCCCCAGCATTTT. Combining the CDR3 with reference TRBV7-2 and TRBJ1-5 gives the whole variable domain GAGVSQSPSNKVTEKGKDVELRCDPISGHTALYWYRQSLGQGLEFLIYFQGNSAPDKSGLPSDRFSAERTGGSVSTLTIQRTQQEDSAVYLCASSLGQRNQPQHFGDGTRLSIL.

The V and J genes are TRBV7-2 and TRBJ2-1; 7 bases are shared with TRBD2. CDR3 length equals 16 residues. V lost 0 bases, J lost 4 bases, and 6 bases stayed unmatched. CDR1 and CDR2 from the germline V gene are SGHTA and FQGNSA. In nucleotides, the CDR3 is TGTGCCAGCAGCTTAGCCGGCGGGAGAAATTACAATGAGCAGTTCTTC. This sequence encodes CASSLAGGRNYNEQFF.